These T cell receptor beta chains were read from a single sample in a study of blood T cells in healthy people across ages. TCRdb re-called the 5' RACE reads with MiXCR, one entry per CDR3 protein. In the table there are 850,000 to 950,000 distinct CDR3 sequences, around 26% of which are singletons. The sequenced material came from blood. Every receptor here comes from a woman aged 80 or older in good health. The CDR3 runs from the conserved cysteine through the conserved F or W. The order of the fields is V gene, D gene, J gene, clone size, CDR3 protein, CDR3 DNA. D genes are given only for firm matches. Not every row has a clone size; where given, it reads once, few, many or a size class.

>TRBV25-1|.|TRBJ1-2|many
CASSEYSREGYTF
TGTGCCAGCAGTGAATATTCGAGGGAAGGCTACACCTTC
>TRBV7-2|.|TRBJ2-3|few
CASSLGLHGTDTQYF
TGTGCCAGCAGCTTAGGCCTGCATGGCACAGATACGCAGTATTTT
>TRBV3-1|.|TRBJ2-7|many
CASSRAISYEQYF
TGTGCCAGCAGCCGTGCCATCTCCTACGAGCAGTACTTC
>TRBV1|.|TRBJ1-2|.
CTSSQDSVRNYGYTF
TGCACCAGCAGCCAAGACTCCGTCAGAAACTATGGCTACACCTTC
>TRBV20-1|TRBD1|TRBJ2-2|few
CSAARDSGGELFF
TGCAGTGCAGCCCGGGACAGCGGTGGGGAGCTGTTTTTT
>TRBV7-8|.|TRBJ2-7|many
CASSLEDGLGQQYF
TGTGCCAGCAGCTTAGAGGATGGGTTGGGACAGCAGTACTTC
>TRBV25-1|TRBD2|TRBJ2-2|.
CASSERGGGNTGELFF
TGTGCCAGCAGTGAGCGCGGGGGGGGAAACACCGGGGAGCTGTTTTTT
>TRBV20-1|TRBD2|TRBJ2-7|.
CSAVRIAGKNEQYF
TGCAGTGCTGTTAGGATAGCGGGGAAGAATGAGCAGTACTTC
>TRBV5-5|.|TRBJ2-3|.
CASSLITGGADTQYF
TGTGCCAGCAGCCTAATCACTGGCGGAGCAGATACGCAGTATTTT
>TRBV5-4|.|TRBJ2-7|few
CASSLGAEHSYEQYF
TGTGCCAGCAGCTTGGGGGCAGAGCACTCCTACGAGCAGTACTTC
>TRBV20-1|TRBD2|TRBJ2-3|many
CSARDQQRGNSDTQYF
TGCAGTGCTAGAGATCAACAGCGGGGAAACTCAGATACGCAGTATTTT
>TRBV5-1|.|TRBJ2-2|many
CASSLGQFTGELFF
TGCGCCAGCAGCTTGGGACAGTTCACCGGGGAGCTGTTTTTT
>TRBV5-6|TRBD1|TRBJ1-4|.
CASSKTGGLYEKLFF
TGTGCCAGCAGCAAAACAGGGGGCTTATATGAAAAACTGTTTTTT
>TRBV6-2/TRBV6-3|TRBD1|TRBJ2-1|few
CASSSHWGTGGETQFF
TGTGCCAGCAGTTCCCATTGGGGGACAGGTGGAGAGACCCAGTTCTTC
>TRBV7-2|.|TRBJ2-7|many
CASRDASYEQYF
TGTGCCAGCCGGGACGCTTCCTACGAGCAGTACTTC
>TRBV5-1|TRBD1|TRBJ2-2|.
CASSLGQGGKVGELFF
TGCGCCAGCAGCCTAGGACAGGGAGGCAAGGTTGGGGAGCTGTTTTTT
>TRBV18|.|TRBJ2-3|.
CASSESGKESLDTQYF
TGTGCCAGCTCTGAGTCAGGGAAGGAAAGTTTGGATACGCAGTATTTT
>TRBV27|.|TRBJ2-7|many
CASSNRLGYEQYF
TGTGCCAGCAGTAATCGATTGGGTTACGAGCAGTACTTC
>TRBV20-1|.|TRBJ2-3|many
CSAPRGRGSTDTQYF
TGCAGTGCCCCGAGGGGTCGGGGCAGCACAGATACGCAGTATTTT
>TRBV6-2/TRBV6-3|.|TRBJ1-2|many
CASSPPEGFVGYTF
TGTGCCAGCAGTCCTCCTGAGGGTTTTGTGGGGTACACCTTC
>TRBV25-1|.|TRBJ2-7|many
CASSEYSRGGEQYF
TGTGCCAGCAGTGAATATTCTAGGGGAGGAGAGCAGTACTTC
>TRBV7-2|.|TRBJ2-5|.
CASSLGGMGLLSGTQYF
TGTGCCAGCAGCTTAGGAGGAATGGGACTCCTGAGCGGGACCCAGTACTTC
>TRBV27|.|TRBJ1-6|many
CASSARAIGGSPLHF
TGTGCCAGCAGTGCTCGGGCTATAGGTGGTTCACCCCTCCACTTT
>TRBV7-9|TRBD2|TRBJ2-5|many
CASIRLAKETQYF
TGTGCCAGCATACGACTAGCGAAAGAGACCCAGTACTTC
>TRBV28|.|TRBJ2-7|many
CASNKLRDEQYF
TGTGCCAGCAACAAATTGAGGGACGAGCAGTACTTC
>TRBV7-2|.|TRBJ1-3|.
CASLPRVANTIYF
TGTGCCAGCCTCCCCAGGGTAGCAAACACCATATATTTT
>TRBV6-2/TRBV6-3|TRBD2|TRBJ2-1|.
CASRASGGIYNEQFF
TGTGCCAGCAGAGCTAGCGGGGGAATATACAATGAGCAGTTCTTC
>TRBV10-1|TRBD1|TRBJ2-3|.
CASGTEPTDTQYF
TGCGCCAGTGGGACAGAACCAACAGATACGCAGTATTTT
>TRBV27|.|TRBJ1-2|many
CASSPLDSYGYTF
TGTGCCAGCAGTCCGCTTGACAGCTATGGCTACACCTTC
>TRBV4-3|TRBD1|TRBJ2-1|many
CASSQGTGDNEQFF
TGCGCCAGCAGCCAAGGAACAGGGGACAATGAGCAGTTCTTC
>TRBV11-3|TRBD1|TRBJ1-2|.
CASSLITGGSYTF
TGTGCCAGCAGCTTAATTACAGGGGGCAGCTACACCTTC
>TRBV18|TRBD1|TRBJ2-1|few
CASSPLPGGGVSSYNEQFF
TGTGCCAGCTCACCCCTACCAGGGGGCGGGGTAAGCTCCTACAATGAGCAGTTCTTC
>TRBV28|.|TRBJ2-7|few
CASSFGSGHLYEQYF
TGTGCCAGCAGTTTTGGATCGGGACACCTTTACGAGCAGTACTTC
>TRBV5-1|TRBD2|TRBJ2-7|.
CAGSLRGGDEQYF
TGCGCCGGCAGCTTGCGGGGGGGGGATGAGCAGTACTTC
>TRBV5-6|.|TRBJ1-2|many
CASSWPGGANYGYTF
TGTGCCAGCAGCTGGCCGGGGGGGGCTAACTATGGCTACACCTTC
>TRBV4-3|.|TRBJ1-2|few
CASSHEGTNRRGYTF
TGCGCCAGCAGCCACGAGGGCACCAATCGGCGTGGCTACACCTTC
>TRBV5-1|TRBD2|TRBJ2-3|few
CASSLANSGGTDTQYF
TGCGCCAGCAGCTTGGCCAACAGCGGGGGCACAGATACGCAGTATTTT
>TRBV18|TRBD1|TRBJ2-7|few
CASSQDRVPAYEQYF
TGTGCCAGCTCACAAGACAGGGTGCCCGCCTACGAGCAGTACTTC
>TRBV6-6|.|TRBJ1-6|.
CATQDGLNSPLHF
TGTGCCACTCAGGACGGACTAAATTCACCCCTCCACTTT
>TRBV7-2|TRBD1|TRBJ1-1|.
CASSPGQAYTEACF
TGTGCCAGCAGCCCAGGACAGGCCTACACTGAAGCTTGCTTT